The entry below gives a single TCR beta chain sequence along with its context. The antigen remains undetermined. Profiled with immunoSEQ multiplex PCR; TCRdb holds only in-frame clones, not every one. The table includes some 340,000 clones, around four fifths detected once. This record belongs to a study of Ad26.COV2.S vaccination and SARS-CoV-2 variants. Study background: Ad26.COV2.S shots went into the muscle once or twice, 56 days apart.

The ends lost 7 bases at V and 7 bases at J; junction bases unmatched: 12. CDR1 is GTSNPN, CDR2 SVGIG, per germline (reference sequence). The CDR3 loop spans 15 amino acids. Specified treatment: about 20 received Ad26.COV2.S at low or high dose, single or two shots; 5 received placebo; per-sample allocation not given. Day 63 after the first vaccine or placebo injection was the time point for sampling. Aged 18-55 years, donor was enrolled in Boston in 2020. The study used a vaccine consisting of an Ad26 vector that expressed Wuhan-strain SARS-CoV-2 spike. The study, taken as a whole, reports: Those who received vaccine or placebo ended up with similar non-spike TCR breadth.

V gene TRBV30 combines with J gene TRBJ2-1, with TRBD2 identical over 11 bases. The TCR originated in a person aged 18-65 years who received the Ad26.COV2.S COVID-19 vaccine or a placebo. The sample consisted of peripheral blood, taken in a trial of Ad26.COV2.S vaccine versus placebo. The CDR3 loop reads CASLKTSGGRNEQFF. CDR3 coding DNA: TGTGCCTCCCTAAAAACTAGCGGGGGACGAAATGAGCAGTTCTTC.